The rows below give T cell receptor beta chains drawn from one sample of a study of blood T cell repertoires in COVID-19. TCRdb's copy holds only in-frame clones and misses some; the assay was immunoSEQ multiplex PCR. The table has 91,000 or so clones, roughly 82% seen once. Sequencing used peripheral blood. The receptors here all came from a man between 45 and 60 years old with active or convalescent COVID-19. CDR3s include the opening cysteine and the closing phenylalanine or tryptophan. The order of the fields is D gene, V gene, J gene, clone size, CDR3 protein, CDR3 DNA. The D gene is left open where the match is weak. Size is omitted from some rows. Given values are once, few, many or a class for expanded clones.

d_gene: TRBD1
v_gene: TRBV2
j_gene: TRBJ2-2
abundance: -
CDR3aa: CASRVHGTGANGELFF
CDR3nt: TGTGCCAGCAGGGTACACGGGACAGGGGCGAACGGGGAGCTGTTTTTT

d_gene: TRBD1
v_gene: TRBV6-5
j_gene: TRBJ2-1
abundance: -
CDR3aa: CAGTPGTGSDNEQFF
CDR3nt: TGTGCCGGCACTCCCGGGACAGGGAGCGACAATGAGCAGTTCTTC

d_gene: -
v_gene: TRBV7-2
j_gene: TRBJ2-6
abundance: -
CDR3aa: CASSLGPAGPNVLTF
CDR3nt: TGTGCCAGCAGCTTAGGCCCCGCAGGGCCCAACGTCCTGACTTTC

d_gene: TRBD2
v_gene: TRBV28
j_gene: TRBJ2-1
abundance: few
CDR3aa: CASSSGLAGAGQFF
CDR3nt: TGTGCCAGCAGCTCGGGACTAGCGGGTGCGGGGCAGTTCTTC

d_gene: -
v_gene: TRBV7-6
j_gene: TRBJ2-3
abundance: -
CDR3aa: CASSSKTGLVTDTQYF
CDR3nt: TGTGCCAGCAGCTCCAAAACAGGTCTTGTGACAGATACGCAGTATTTT

d_gene: -
v_gene: TRBV5-6
j_gene: TRBJ2-3
abundance: -
CDR3aa: CASSRQGTDTQYF
CDR3nt: TGTGCCAGCAGCCGGCAGGGCACAGATACGCAGTATTTT

d_gene: -
v_gene: TRBV10-1
j_gene: TRBJ1-5
abundance: -
CDR3aa: CASSEAGVDQPQHF
CDR3nt: TGCGCCAGCAGTGAAGCAGGGGTGGATCAGCCCCAGCATTTT

d_gene: -
v_gene: TRBV13
j_gene: TRBJ2-5
abundance: -
CDR3aa: CASSSTQTIRETQYF
CDR3nt: TGTGCCAGCAGCTCCACACAGACTATCCGGGAGACCCAGTACTTC

d_gene: -
v_gene: TRBV11-2
j_gene: TRBJ1-3
abundance: -
CDR3aa: CASSSRITGSGNTIYF
CDR3nt: TGTGCCAGCAGCTCGAGGATAACAGGGTCTGGAAACACCATATATTTT

d_gene: -
v_gene: TRBV2
j_gene: TRBJ1-4
abundance: -
CDR3aa: CASSAPGVATNEKLFF
CDR3nt: TGTGCCAGCAGCGCCCCGGGGGTAGCAACTAATGAAAAACTGTTTTTT

d_gene: -
v_gene: TRBV7-9
j_gene: TRBJ1-5
abundance: -
CDR3aa: CASSLGDTRNQPQHF
CDR3nt: TGTGCCAGCAGCTTAGGAGACACAAGGAATCAGCCCCAGCATTTT

d_gene: TRBD2
v_gene: TRBV7-6
j_gene: TRBJ2-7
abundance: -
CDR3aa: CASSVAGRAWHEQYF
CDR3nt: TGTGCCAGCAGCGTAGCGGGCAGGGCTTGGCACGAGCAGTACTTC

d_gene: -
v_gene: TRBV5-1
j_gene: TRBJ1-3
abundance: -
CDR3aa: CASSFGGPGNTIYF
CDR3nt: TGCGCCAGCAGCTTTGGAGGGCCCGGAAACACCATATATTTT

d_gene: TRBD2
v_gene: TRBV5-1
j_gene: TRBJ2-1
abundance: -
CDR3aa: CASSLGEGMALRNEQFF
CDR3nt: TGCGCCAGCAGCTTGGGGGAGGGGATGGCCCTTCGCAATGAGCAGTTCTTC

d_gene: -
v_gene: TRBV2
j_gene: TRBJ1-2
abundance: -
CDR3aa: CASSVPPGNYGYTF
CDR3nt: TGTGCCAGCAGTGTCCCCCCCGGTAACTATGGCTACACCTTC

d_gene: -
v_gene: TRBV20-1
j_gene: TRBJ1-5
abundance: few
CDR3aa: CSASSGGNQPQHF
CDR3nt: TGCAGTGCTAGTTCGGGGGGCAATCAGCCCCAGCATTTT

d_gene: -
v_gene: TRBV6-5
j_gene: TRBJ1-2
abundance: -
CDR3aa: CASTQGGGYGYTF
CDR3nt: TGTGCCAGCACTCAAGGGGGGGGCTATGGCTACACCTTC

d_gene: TRBD1
v_gene: TRBV3-1/TRBV3-2
j_gene: TRBJ1-2
abundance: -
CDR3aa: CASSQETGVYGYTF
CDR3nt: TGTGCCAGCAGCCAAGAGACAGGGGTATATGGCTACACCTTC

d_gene: TRBD1
v_gene: TRBV19
j_gene: TRBJ2-3
abundance: -
CDR3aa: CASTDTGGYSTDTQYF
CDR3nt: TGTGCCAGTACCGATACAGGGGGATATAGCACAGATACGCAGTATTTT

d_gene: -
v_gene: TRBV11-2
j_gene: TRBJ1-1
abundance: -
CDR3aa: CASSSLSGPLGEAFF
CDR3nt: TGTGCCAGCAGCTCCCTGAGTGGTCCCCTCGGTGAAGCTTTCTTT

d_gene: -
v_gene: TRBV28
j_gene: TRBJ1-2
abundance: -
CDR3aa: CASTLGGEYGYTF
CDR3nt: TGTGCCAGCACCTTGGGGGGGGAATATGGCTACACCTTC

d_gene: TRBD2
v_gene: TRBV9
j_gene: TRBJ2-5
abundance: -
CDR3aa: CASSLLAGFEETQYF
CDR3nt: TGTGCCAGCAGCTTACTAGCGGGGTTTGAAGAGACCCAGTACTTC

d_gene: -
v_gene: TRBV6-6
j_gene: TRBJ2-1
abundance: -
CDR3aa: CASSYYDRYNEQFF
CDR3nt: TGTGCCAGCAGTTACTATGACAGGTACAATGAGCAGTTCTTC

d_gene: TRBD1
v_gene: TRBV3-1/TRBV3-2
j_gene: TRBJ2-7
abundance: once
CDR3aa: CASSLYGTDYYEQYF
CDR3nt: TGTGCCAGCAGCCTTTATGGGACAGATTACTACGAGCAGTACTTC

d_gene: -
v_gene: TRBV19
j_gene: TRBJ1-2
abundance: -
CDR3aa: CASSMGPEGYTF
CDR3nt: TGTGCCAGTAGTATGGGGCCGGAAGGCTACACCTTC

d_gene: -
v_gene: TRBV7-2
j_gene: TRBJ2-2
abundance: -
CDR3aa: CASSLVIGGAGELFF
CDR3nt: TGTGCCAGCAGCTTAGTTATAGGGGGGGCCGGGGAGCTGTTTTTT

d_gene: -
v_gene: TRBV10-3
j_gene: TRBJ2-3
abundance: -
CDR3aa: CAISRAGTDTQYF
CDR3nt: TGTGCCATCTCACGTGCGGGCACAGATACGCAGTATTTT

d_gene: -
v_gene: TRBV10-3
j_gene: TRBJ2-3
abundance: -
CDR3aa: CAIRGASGRPDTQYF
CDR3nt: TGTGCCATCAGGGGGGCCTCCGGACGGCCAGATACGCAGTATTTT

d_gene: -
v_gene: TRBV5-4
j_gene: TRBJ2-3
abundance: once
CDR3aa: CASSLPGTGTDTQYF
CDR3nt: TGTGCCAGCAGCTTACCCGGGACTGGCACAGATACGCAGTATTTT

d_gene: TRBD1
v_gene: TRBV5-4
j_gene: TRBJ1-2
abundance: -
CDR3aa: CASSFMGQGASGYTF
CDR3nt: TGTGCCAGCAGCTTCATGGGACAGGGGGCGTCGGGCTACACCTTC

d_gene: TRBD1
v_gene: TRBV6-5
j_gene: TRBJ2-5
abundance: -
CDR3aa: CASSYSGGAETQYF
CDR3nt: TGTGCCAGCAGTTACTCAGGGGGCGCCGAGACCCAGTACTTC

d_gene: -
v_gene: TRBV25-1
j_gene: TRBJ1-2
abundance: -
CDR3aa: CASTEGDTTYYGYTF
CDR3nt: TGTGCCAGCACCGAGGGGGACACCACTTACTATGGCTACACCTTC

d_gene: -
v_gene: TRBV11-2
j_gene: TRBJ1-3
abundance: -
CDR3aa: CASSLVVGGPGNTIYF
CDR3nt: TGTGCCAGCAGCTTAGTGGTGGGGGGACCTGGAAACACCATATATTTT